A selection of T cell receptor beta chains follows, all from one sample in a study of blood T cell repertoires in COVID-19. Profiling relied on immunoSEQ multiplex PCR, and the TCRdb table lists in-frame clones only, not all of them. This sample has some 46,000 clones; about 87% occur once, and the top ten carry approximately 5%. The sample was peripheral blood. All receptors come from a human donor in a cohort sampled during active COVID-19. Both conserved end residues are part of each CDR3. A D gene is named only where the DNA matches it firmly. Clone size, where shown, is once, few, many, or a class for clones that have expanded.

J gene: TRBJ2-1; clone size: -; V gene: TRBV6-6; D gene: -; CDR3 protein: CASSYSRDSSYNEQFF; CDR3 DNA: TGTGCCAGCAGTTACTCTAGGGACTCGTCCTACAATGAGCAGTTCTTC
J gene: TRBJ2-3; clone size: -; V gene: TRBV3-1/TRBV3-2; D gene: TRBD2; CDR3 protein: CASSHWTSGRASDTQYF; CDR3 DNA: TGTGCCAGCAGCCACTGGACTAGCGGGAGGGCCTCAGATACGCAGTATTTT
J gene: TRBJ2-1; clone size: -; V gene: TRBV7-9; D gene: -; CDR3 protein: CASSLARDEQFF; CDR3 DNA: TGTGCCAGCAGCTTAGCGCGGGATGAGCAGTTCTTC
J gene: TRBJ2-7; clone size: few; V gene: TRBV27; D gene: -; CDR3 protein: CASKQGLGEQYF; CDR3 DNA: TGTGCCAGCAAGCAGGGGCTCGGTGAGCAGTACTTC
J gene: TRBJ2-5; clone size: -; V gene: TRBV4-3; D gene: -; CDR3 protein: CASSQELVTLETQYF; CDR3 DNA: TGCGCCAGCAGCCAGGAACTAGTCACTTTGGAGACCCAGTACTTC
J gene: TRBJ2-4; clone size: -; V gene: TRBV6-5; D gene: -; CDR3 protein: CASRTSRTPRLPQYF; CDR3 DNA: TGTGCCAGCAGGACCTCAAGGACTCCTCGATTGCCTCAGTACTTC
J gene: TRBJ2-5; clone size: -; V gene: TRBV27; D gene: -; CDR3 protein: CASSLGKTIQETQYF; CDR3 DNA: TGTGCCAGCAGTTTGGGCAAAACGATCCAAGAGACCCAGTACTTC
J gene: TRBJ1-1; clone size: -; V gene: TRBV19; D gene: -; CDR3 protein: CASSTPGGLILAEAFF; CDR3 DNA: TGTGCCAGTAGTACCCCCGGGGGGCTGATTTTGGCTGAAGCTTTCTTT
J gene: TRBJ2-1; clone size: -; V gene: TRBV19; D gene: -; CDR3 protein: CASSIADSRDEQFF; CDR3 DNA: TGTGCCAGTAGTATCGCTGACTCGCGGGATGAGCAGTTCTTC
J gene: TRBJ2-1; clone size: -; V gene: TRBV27; D gene: TRBD2; CDR3 protein: CASSLIPGLAGKSYNEQFF; CDR3 DNA: TGTGCCAGCAGTTTAATACCGGGACTAGCGGGGAAGTCCTACAATGAGCAGTTCTTC
J gene: TRBJ1-1; clone size: -; V gene: TRBV13; D gene: -; CDR3 protein: CASSRTGSRAFF; CDR3 DNA: TGTGCCAGCAGCCGAACAGGGAGTCGGGCTTTCTTT
J gene: TRBJ2-5; clone size: -; V gene: TRBV9; D gene: TRBD2; CDR3 protein: CASSVGLAGVSGETQYF; CDR3 DNA: TGTGCCAGCAGCGTCGGGCTAGCGGGGGTTTCGGGCGAGACCCAGTACTTC
J gene: TRBJ2-5; clone size: -; V gene: TRBV12-5; D gene: -; CDR3 protein: CASGLTGFGTQYF; CDR3 DNA: TGTGCTAGTGGTTTGACAGGGTTTGGGACCCAGTACTTC
J gene: TRBJ2-5; clone size: -; V gene: TRBV6-6; D gene: -; CDR3 protein: CASSYSKRETQYF; CDR3 DNA: TGTGCCAGCAGTTACTCGAAGCGGGAGACCCAGTACTTC
J gene: TRBJ2-4; clone size: -; V gene: TRBV27; D gene: -; CDR3 protein: CASRSPQQQGFVKNIQYF; CDR3 DNA: TGTGCCAGCCGATCCCCCCAGCAACAGGGCTTTGTCAAAAACATTCAGTACTTC
J gene: TRBJ2-7; clone size: -; V gene: TRBV7-3; D gene: TRBD2; CDR3 protein: CASRYSSGRTYEQYF; CDR3 DNA: TGTGCCAGCAGGTATTCTAGCGGGAGGACCTACGAGCAGTACTTC
J gene: TRBJ2-1; clone size: -; V gene: TRBV19; D gene: -; CDR3 protein: CASSRTGYPRPTGDNEQFF; CDR3 DNA: TGTGCCAGTAGCAGAACAGGGTACCCAAGACCGACCGGGGACAATGAGCAGTTCTTC
J gene: TRBJ2-7; clone size: once; V gene: TRBV7-2; D gene: TRBD2; CDR3 protein: CASRPGTSVYEQYF; CDR3 DNA: TGTGCCAGCAGGCCCGGGACTAGTGTCTACGAGCAGTACTTC
J gene: TRBJ1-1; clone size: -; V gene: TRBV6-5; D gene: TRBD1; CDR3 protein: CASSQTGTGPTEAFF; CDR3 DNA: TGTGCCAGCAGCCAAACGGGGACAGGGCCGACTGAAGCTTTCTTT
J gene: TRBJ2-3; clone size: -; V gene: TRBV14; D gene: -; CDR3 protein: CASSEYTDTQYF; CDR3 DNA: TGTGCCAGCAGCGAGTACACAGATACGCAGTATTTT